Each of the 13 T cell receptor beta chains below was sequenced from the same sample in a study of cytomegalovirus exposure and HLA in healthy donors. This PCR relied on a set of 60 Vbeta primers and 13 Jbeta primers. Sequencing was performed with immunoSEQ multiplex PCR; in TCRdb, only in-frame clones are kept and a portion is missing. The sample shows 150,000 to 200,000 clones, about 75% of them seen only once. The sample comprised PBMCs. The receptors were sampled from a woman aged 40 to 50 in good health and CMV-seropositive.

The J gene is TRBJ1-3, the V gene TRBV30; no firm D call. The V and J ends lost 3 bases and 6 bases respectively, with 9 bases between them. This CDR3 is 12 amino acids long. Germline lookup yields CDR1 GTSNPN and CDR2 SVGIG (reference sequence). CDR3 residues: CAWSVAQNTIYF. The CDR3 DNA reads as TGTGCCTGGAGCGTAGCTCAAAACACCATATATTTT.

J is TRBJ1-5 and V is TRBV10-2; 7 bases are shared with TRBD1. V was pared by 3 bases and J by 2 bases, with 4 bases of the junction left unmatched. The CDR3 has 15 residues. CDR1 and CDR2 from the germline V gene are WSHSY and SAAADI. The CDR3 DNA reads TGCGCCAGCAGTGAAGGAGGGACAGGCAATCAGCCCCAGCATTTT. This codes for CASSEGGTGNQPQHF.

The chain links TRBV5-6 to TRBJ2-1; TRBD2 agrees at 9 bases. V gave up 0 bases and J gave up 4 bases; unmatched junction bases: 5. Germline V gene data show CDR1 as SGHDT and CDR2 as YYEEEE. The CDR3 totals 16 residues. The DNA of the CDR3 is TGTGCCAGCAGCTTGGTGGTGACTAGCGGTTACAATGAGCAGTTCTTC. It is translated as CASSLVVTSGYNEQFF.

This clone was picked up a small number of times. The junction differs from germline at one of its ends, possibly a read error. CDR3 amino acids: CASSRDRGIGGELFF. CDR3 sequence (DNA): TGTGCTAGCAGTCGGGACAGGGGAATAGGCGGGGAGCTGTTTTTT. The chain is built from TRBV7-7 and TRBJ2-2, with 10 positions matching TRBD1. In germline, CDR1 is SSHAT, CDR2 FNYEAQ (reference sequence). The CDR3 is 15 amino acids.

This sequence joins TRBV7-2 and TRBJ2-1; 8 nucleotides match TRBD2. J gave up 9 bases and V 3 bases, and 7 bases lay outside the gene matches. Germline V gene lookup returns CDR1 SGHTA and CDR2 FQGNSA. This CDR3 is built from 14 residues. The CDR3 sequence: CASSFRRTSPEQFF. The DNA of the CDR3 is TGTGCCAGCAGCTTCCGTCGGACTAGCCCTGAGCAGTTCTTC.

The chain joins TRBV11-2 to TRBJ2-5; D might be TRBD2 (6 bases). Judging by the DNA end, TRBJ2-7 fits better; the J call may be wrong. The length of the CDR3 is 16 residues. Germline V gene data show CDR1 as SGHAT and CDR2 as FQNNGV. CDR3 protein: CASSPLKGRTPYEQYF. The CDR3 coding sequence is TGTGCCAGCAGCCCTCTTAAGGGGAGGACTCCCTACGAGCAGTACTTC.

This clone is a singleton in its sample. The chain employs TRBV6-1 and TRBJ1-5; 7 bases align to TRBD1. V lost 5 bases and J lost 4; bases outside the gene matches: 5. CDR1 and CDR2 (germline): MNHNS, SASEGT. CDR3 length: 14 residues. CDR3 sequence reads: CASSRQGRNQPQHF. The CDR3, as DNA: TGTGCCAGCAGTAGACAGGGCCGGAATCAGCCCCAGCATTTT.

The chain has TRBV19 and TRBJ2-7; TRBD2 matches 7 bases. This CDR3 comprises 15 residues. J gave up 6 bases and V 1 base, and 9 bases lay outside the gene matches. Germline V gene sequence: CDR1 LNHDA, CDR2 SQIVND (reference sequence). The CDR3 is CASSIGAGLMSEQYF. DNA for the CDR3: TGTGCCAGTAGTATAGGAGCGGGACTGATGAGCGAGCAGTACTTC.

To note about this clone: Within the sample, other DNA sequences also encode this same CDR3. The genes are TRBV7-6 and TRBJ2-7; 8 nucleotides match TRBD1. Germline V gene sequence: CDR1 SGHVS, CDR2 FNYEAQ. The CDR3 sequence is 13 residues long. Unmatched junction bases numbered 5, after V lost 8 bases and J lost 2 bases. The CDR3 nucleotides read TGTGCCAGCGGACAGGGTATCGCCTACGAGCAGTACTTC. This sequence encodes CASGQGIAYEQYF. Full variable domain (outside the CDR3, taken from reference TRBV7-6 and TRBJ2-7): GAGVSQSPRYKVTKRGQDVALRCDPISGHVSLYWYRQALGQGPEFLTYFNYEAQQDKSGLPNDRFSAERPEGSISTLTIQRTEQRDSAMYRCASGQGIAYEQYFGPGTRLTVT.

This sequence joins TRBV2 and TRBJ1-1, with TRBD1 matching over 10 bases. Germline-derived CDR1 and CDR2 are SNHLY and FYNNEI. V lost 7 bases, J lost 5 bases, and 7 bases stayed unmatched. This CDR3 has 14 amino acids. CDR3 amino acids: CASTSGTGVTEAFF. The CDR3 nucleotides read TGTGCCAGCACCTCCGGGACAGGGGTGACTGAAGCTTTCTTT.

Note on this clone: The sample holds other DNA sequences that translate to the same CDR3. DNA of the CDR3: TGTGCCAGCAGCACCCGAGGGACAGGCGCAAACTATGGCTACACCTTC. It is translated as CASSTRGTGANYGYTF. The V gene is TRBV13, the J gene TRBJ1-2, with TRBD1 matching 8 bases. This CDR3 contains 16 residues. Germline assignment: CDR1 PRHDT and CDR2 FYEKMQ (reference sequence). Trimming at V came to 5 bases and at J to 2 bases, leaving 10 bases not matched to a gene.

The CDR3 sequence: CASSDGSAGSTVDEQFF. The CDR3 DNA reads TGTGCCAGCAGTGACGGTTCGGCGGGAAGTACAGTGGATGAGCAGTTCTTC. This chain connects TRBV6-4 to TRBJ2-1; a possible D gene is TRBD2 (6 bases). The CDR3 spans 17 residues. Germline loops: CDR1 MRHNA, CDR2 SNTAGT. V shed 2 bases and J shed 8 bases, with 22 bases lying between them.

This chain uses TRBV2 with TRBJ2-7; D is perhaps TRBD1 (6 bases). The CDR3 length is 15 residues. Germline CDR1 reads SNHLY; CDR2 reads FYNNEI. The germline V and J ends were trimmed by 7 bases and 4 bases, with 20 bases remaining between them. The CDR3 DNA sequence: TGTGCCAGCACCGGGACACTTAAAGAGTTTTACGAGCAGTACTTC. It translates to CASTGTLKEFYEQYF.